The 2 T cell receptor beta chains listed next were all sequenced from one sample in a study of PD-L1 blockade in urothelial cancer. This sample's time point: peripheral blood 6 weeks after treatment start. The method was immunoSEQ multiplex PCR; TCRdb's version includes in-frame clones alone and lacks a portion of them. The table shows under 150,000 clones, with about 89% occurring only once. Sequencing was performed on PBMCs, taken around atezolizumab (anti-PD-L1) treatment. The receptors were sampled from a man in his sixties with urothelial cancer.

The chain combines TRBV18 with TRBJ2-3, with 7 bases matching TRBD1. Germline V gene lookup returns CDR1 KGHSH and CDR2 LQKENI. V lost 5 bases and J lost 1; bases outside the gene matches: 6. The CDR3 totals 15 residues. CDR3 nucleotides: TGTGCCAGCTCATCGACAGGGCAGGGCACAGATACGCAGTATTTT. This translates into CASSSTGQGTDTQYF.

This chain links TRBV10-3 with TRBJ1-6; the match to TRBD1 covers 7 bases. Unmatched junction bases numbered 2, after V lost 2 bases and J lost 7 bases. The CDR3 has 14 amino acids. Germline V gene sequence: CDR1 ENHRY, CDR2 SYGVKD. CDR3 in DNA: TGTGCCATCAGTGAGCTACAGGGGAATTCACCCCTCCACTTT. This translates into CAISELQGNSPLHF.